This T cell receptor beta chain derives from a study of naive and memory T cell subsets. Trimming pared 8 bases from V and 1 base from J, leaving 11 bases between. The CDR3 spans 14 residues. Germline loops: CDR1 SGHDN, CDR2 FVKESK. This clonotype appeared a few times. The beta constant-region primer was an equimolar mix of two oligonucleotides covering TRBC1 and TRBC2. Four rounds of PCR amplified the ligated cDNA using nested alpha and beta constant-region primers plus SP2. TCRdb processed the UMI-ligation and nested PCR reads anew with MiXCR; each CDR3 protein has one entry. The table includes 130,000 or so distinct CDR3 sequences, around 35% detected once.

The clonotype originates from a human donor in good health. The J gene is TRBJ2-2, the V gene TRBV14; D is unresolved. Source material: central memory CD4+ T cells from blood. The CDR3 coding sequence is TGTGCCAGCCGATTCGGAGTGAACACCGGGGAGCTGTTTTTT. It encodes CASRFGVNTGELFF.